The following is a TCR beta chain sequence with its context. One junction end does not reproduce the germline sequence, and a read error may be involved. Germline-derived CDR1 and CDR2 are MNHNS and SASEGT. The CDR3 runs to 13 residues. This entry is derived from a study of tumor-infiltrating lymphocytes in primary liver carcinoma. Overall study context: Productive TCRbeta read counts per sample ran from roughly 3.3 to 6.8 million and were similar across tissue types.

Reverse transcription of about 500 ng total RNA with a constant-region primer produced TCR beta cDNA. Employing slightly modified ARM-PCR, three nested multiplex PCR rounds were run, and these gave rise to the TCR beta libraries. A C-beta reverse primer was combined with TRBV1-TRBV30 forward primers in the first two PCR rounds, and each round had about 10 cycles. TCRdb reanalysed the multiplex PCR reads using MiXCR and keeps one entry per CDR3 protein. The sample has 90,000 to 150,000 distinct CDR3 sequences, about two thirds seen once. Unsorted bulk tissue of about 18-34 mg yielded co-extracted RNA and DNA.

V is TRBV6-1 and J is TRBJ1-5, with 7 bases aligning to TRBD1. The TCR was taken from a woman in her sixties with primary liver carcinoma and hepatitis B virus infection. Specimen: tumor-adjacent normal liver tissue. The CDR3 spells CASSRDRAQPQRF. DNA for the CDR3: TGTGCCAGCAGTCGAGACAGGGCTCAGCCCCAGCGTTTT.